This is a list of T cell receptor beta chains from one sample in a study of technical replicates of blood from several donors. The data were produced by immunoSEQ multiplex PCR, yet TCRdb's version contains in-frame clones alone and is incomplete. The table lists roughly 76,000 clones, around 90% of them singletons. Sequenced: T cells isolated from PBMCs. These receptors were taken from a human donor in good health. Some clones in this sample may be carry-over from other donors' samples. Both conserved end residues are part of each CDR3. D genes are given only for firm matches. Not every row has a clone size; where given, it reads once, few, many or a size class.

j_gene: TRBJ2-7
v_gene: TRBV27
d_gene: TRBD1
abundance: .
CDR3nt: TGTGCCAGCAGTCCCGGACAGGGGAGACACGAGCAGTACTTC
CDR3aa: CASSPGQGRHEQYF

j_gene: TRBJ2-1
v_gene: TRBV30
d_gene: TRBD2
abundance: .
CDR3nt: TGTGCCTGGAGCATCTTAGCGGGGGGGATCGATGAGCAGTTCTTC
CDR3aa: CAWSILAGGIDEQFF

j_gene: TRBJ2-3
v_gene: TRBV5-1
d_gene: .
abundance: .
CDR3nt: TGCGCCAGCAGCTTGGACAGGGGAGGAGATACGCAGTATTTT
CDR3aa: CASSLDRGGDTQYF

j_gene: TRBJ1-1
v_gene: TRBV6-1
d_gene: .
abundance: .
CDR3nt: TGTGCCAGCAGTGAACTCGGGGGGAACACTGAAGCTTTCTTT
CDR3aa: CASSELGGNTEAFF

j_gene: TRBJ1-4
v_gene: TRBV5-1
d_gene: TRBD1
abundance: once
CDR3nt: TGCGCCAGCCGACAGGGACAGGGGCCTTCCACTAATGAAAAACTGTTTTTT
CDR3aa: CASRQGQGPSTNEKLFF

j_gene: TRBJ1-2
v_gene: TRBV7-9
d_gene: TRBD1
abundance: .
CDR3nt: TGTGCCAGCAGCTTATTCGGGACAGGGGGATTCGGCTACACCTTC
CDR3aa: CASSLFGTGGFGYTF

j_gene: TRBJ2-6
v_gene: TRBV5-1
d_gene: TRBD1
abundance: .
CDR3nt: TGCGCCAGCAGCTTGGGACAGGGATCTGGGGCCAACGTCCTGACTTTC
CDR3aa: CASSLGQGSGANVLTF

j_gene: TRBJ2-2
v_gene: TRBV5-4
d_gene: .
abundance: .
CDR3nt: TGTGCCAGCAGCGAGACAGATACGAACACCGGGGAGCTGTTTTTT
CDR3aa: CASSETDTNTGELFF

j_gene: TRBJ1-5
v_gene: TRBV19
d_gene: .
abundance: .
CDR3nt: TGTGCCAGTTGCTTAGGGAGAGGCCAGCCCCAGCATTTT
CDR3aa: CASCLGRGQPQHF

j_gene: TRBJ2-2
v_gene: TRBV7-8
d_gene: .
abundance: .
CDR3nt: TGTGCCAGCAGCTTAGGATCGGGTAACCTGTTTTTT
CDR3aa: CASSLGSGNLFF

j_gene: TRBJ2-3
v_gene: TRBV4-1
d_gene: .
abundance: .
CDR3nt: TGCGCCAGCAGCCAGGGTACAAGCGCAGATACGCAGTATTTT
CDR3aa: CASSQGTSADTQYF

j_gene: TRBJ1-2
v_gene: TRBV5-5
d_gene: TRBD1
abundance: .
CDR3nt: TGTGCCAGCAGCGAAAGGCAGGGGGGCCTCTATGGCTACACCTTC
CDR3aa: CASSERQGGLYGYTF

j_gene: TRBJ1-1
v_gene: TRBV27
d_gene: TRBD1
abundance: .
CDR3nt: TGTGCCAGCAGTTTGGTTTCTTGGGACAGGGAGACTGAAGCTTTCTTT
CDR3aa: CASSLVSWDRETEAFF

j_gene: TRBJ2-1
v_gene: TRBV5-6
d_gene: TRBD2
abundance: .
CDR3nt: TGTGCCAGCAGCTTGCTACTAGCGGATTACAATGAGCAGTTCTTC
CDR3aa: CASSLLLADYNEQFF

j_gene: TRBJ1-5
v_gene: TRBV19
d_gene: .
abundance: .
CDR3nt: TGTGCCAGTAGTATAAAACGGGAACAGCCCCAGCATTTT
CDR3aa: CASSIKREQPQHF

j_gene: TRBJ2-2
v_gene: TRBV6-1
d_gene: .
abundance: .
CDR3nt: TGTGCCAGCGGGTGGGGCCCAGGGGAGCTGTTTTTT
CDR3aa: CASGWGPGELFF

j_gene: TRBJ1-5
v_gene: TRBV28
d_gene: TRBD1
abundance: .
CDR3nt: TGTGCCAGCAGTTTAAGGACAGGGCCCCAGCATTTT
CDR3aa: CASSLRTGPQHF

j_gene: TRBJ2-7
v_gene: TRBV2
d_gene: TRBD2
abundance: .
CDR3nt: TGTGCCAGCAGTGAAGCAGCGGGGCTGGGCTACGAGCAGTACTTC
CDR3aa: CASSEAAGLGYEQYF

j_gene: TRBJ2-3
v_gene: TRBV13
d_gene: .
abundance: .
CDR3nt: TGTGCCAGCAGCTTAGAGAGCGGGCACACAGATACGCAGTATTTT
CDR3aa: CASSLESGHTDTQYF

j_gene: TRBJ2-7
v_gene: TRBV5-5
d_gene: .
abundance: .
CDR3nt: TGTGCCAGCAGCTTGCCCGGCGAGCAGTACTTC
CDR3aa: CASSLPGEQYF

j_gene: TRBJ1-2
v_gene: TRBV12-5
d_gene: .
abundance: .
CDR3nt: TGTGCTAGTGGTTTGGTCGTCGGCGGCCCCTATGGCTACACCTTC
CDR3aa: CASGLVVGGPYGYTF

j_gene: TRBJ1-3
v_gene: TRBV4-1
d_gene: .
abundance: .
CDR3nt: TGCGCCAGCAGCCAAGATAGACTTCTAGGCTCTGGAAACACCATATATTTT
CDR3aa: CASSQDRLLGSGNTIYF

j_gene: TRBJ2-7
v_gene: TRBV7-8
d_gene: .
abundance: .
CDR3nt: TGTGCCAGCACCGACAGGTCTACACACGAGCAGTACTTC
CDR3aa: CASTDRSTHEQYF

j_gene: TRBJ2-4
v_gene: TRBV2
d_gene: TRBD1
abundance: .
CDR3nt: TGTGCCAGCAGTGAAGCGCGGACAGGCTTCATTGAGGACTTC
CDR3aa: CASSEARTGFIEDF

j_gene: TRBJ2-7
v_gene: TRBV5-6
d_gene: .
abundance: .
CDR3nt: TGTGCCAGCAGCTTTTATAGTCCGGGAGATCTGACCCGAGGGCAGTACTTC
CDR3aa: CASSFYSPGDLTRGQYF

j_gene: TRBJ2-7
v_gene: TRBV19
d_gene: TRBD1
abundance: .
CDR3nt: TGTGCCAGTAGTAACTCAGGGGGCGCCTACGAGCAATACTTC
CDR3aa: CASSNSGGAYEQYF

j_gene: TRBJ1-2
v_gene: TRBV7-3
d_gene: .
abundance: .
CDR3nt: TGTGCCAGCAGCTTATCCGGGAGCCCTACCTATGGCTACACCTTC
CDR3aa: CASSLSGSPTYGYTF

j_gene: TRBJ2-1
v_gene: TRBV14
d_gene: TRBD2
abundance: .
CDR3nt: TGTGCCAGCAGGAGAGCGGGAGGGCCCAATGAGCAGTTCTTC
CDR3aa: CASRRAGGPNEQFF

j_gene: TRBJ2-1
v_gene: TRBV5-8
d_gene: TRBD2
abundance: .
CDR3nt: TGTGCCAGCAGCTTGGGGACTAGCGGGAGCAATGAGCAGTTCTTC
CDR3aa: CASSLGTSGSNEQFF

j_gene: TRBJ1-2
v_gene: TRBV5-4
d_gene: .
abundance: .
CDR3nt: TGTGCCAGCAGCTTGGCGTCGGTCGAGTCCACCTTC
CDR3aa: CASSLASVESTF

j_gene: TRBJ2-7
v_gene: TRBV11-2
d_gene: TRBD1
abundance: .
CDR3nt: TGTGCCAGCAACAACAGGGGGCTGAACGAGCAGTACTTC
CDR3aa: CASNNRGLNEQYF

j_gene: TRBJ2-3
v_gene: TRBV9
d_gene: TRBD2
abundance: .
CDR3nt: TGTGCCAGCAGCGCTCCTAGCGGGCCAGCCGTGTATTTT
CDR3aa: CASSAPSGPAVYF

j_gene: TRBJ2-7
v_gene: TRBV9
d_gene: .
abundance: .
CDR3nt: TGTGCCAGCAGCCCCCGGGGGTCGTACGAGCAGTACTTC
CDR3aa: CASSPRGSYEQYF

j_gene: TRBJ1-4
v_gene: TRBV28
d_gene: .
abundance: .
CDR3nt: TGTGCCAGCAGTTTTCGGACGGGACTTAATGAAAAACTGTTTTTT
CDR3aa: CASSFRTGLNEKLFF

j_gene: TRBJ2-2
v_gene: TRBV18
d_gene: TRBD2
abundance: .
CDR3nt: TGTGCCAGCTTACTAGCGGGACCACAACATTACACCGGGGAGCTGTTTTTT
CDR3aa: CASLLAGPQHYTGELFF

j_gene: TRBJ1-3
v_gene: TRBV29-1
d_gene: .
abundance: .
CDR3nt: TGCAGCGTTGTTGCCGGCTCTGGAAACACCATATATTTT
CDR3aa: CSVVAGSGNTIYF

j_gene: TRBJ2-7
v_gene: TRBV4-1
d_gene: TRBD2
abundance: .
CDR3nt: TGCGCCAGCAGCTACGCTAGCGGGAGCGAGCAGTACTTC
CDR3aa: CASSYASGSEQYF

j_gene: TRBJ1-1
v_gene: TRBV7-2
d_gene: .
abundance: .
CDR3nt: TGTGCCAGCAGCTCACAGGGTTTGAACACTGAAGCTTTCTTT
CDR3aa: CASSSQGLNTEAFF

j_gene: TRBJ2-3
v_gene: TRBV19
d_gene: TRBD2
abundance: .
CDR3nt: TGTGCCAGTAGCTCAGCGGGAGACACAGATACGCAGTATTTT
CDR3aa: CASSSAGDTDTQYF

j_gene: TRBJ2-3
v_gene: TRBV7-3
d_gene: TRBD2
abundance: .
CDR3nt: TGTGCCAGCAGATTAGCGGGAGCCCCCACAGATACGCAGTATTTT
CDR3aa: CASRLAGAPTDTQYF

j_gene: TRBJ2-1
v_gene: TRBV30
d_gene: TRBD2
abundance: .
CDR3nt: TGTGCCTGGAGTGTTCTTCGGACTAGCGGGAGAAAGGATGAGCAGTTCTTC
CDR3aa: CAWSVLRTSGRKDEQFF

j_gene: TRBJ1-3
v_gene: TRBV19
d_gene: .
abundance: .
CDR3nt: TGTGCCAGTCTCTCCCGGCAGGCCATATATTTT
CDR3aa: CASLSRQAIYF

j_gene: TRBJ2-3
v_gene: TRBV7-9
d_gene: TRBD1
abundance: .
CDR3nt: TGTGCCAGCAGCCAGACAGGGGGTTCTAACACAGATACGCAGTATTTT
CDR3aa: CASSQTGGSNTDTQYF

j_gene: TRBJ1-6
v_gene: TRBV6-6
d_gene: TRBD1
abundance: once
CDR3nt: TGTGCCAGCAGTTACTCAGGGACAGGGAATTCACCCCTCCACTTT
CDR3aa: CASSYSGTGNSPLHF

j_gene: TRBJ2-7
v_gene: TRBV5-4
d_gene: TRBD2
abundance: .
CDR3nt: TGTGCCAGCAGCTTGTTGCTAGCGGGAGCGTACGAGCAGTACTTC
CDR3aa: CASSLLLAGAYEQYF

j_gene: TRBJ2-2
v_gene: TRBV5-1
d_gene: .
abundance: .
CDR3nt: TGCGCCAGCAGCTTGGCGGAGGGGTGGACCGGGGAGCTGTTTTTT
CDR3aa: CASSLAEGWTGELFF

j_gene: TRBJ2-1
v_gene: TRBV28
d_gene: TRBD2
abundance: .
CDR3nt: TGTGCCAGCAGTTCAAGCGGGAGGGCCATGAATGAGCAGTTCTTC
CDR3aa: CASSSSGRAMNEQFF

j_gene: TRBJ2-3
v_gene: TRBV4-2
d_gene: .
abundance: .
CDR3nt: TGTGCCAGCAGCCAAGTCGGGATTCTGGCAGATACGCAGTATTTT
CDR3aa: CASSQVGILADTQYF